The 20 T cell receptor beta chains in this list originate from one sample, sequenced in a study of T cell responses to AZD1222 COVID-19 vaccine. TCRdb's copy holds only in-frame clones and misses some; the assay was immunoSEQ multiplex PCR. The profile shows 85,000 to 90,000 clones, about 91% of them singletons. The sequenced sample was peripheral blood, obtained on day 0 of MenACWY control vaccination. Receptors originate from an adult in good health.

The genes are TRBV3-1 (or the pseudogene TRBV3-2) and TRBJ1-5; D is ambiguous. The CDR3 runs to 14 residues. Per the germline V gene, CDR1 is LGHDT and CDR2 is YNNKEL (reference sequence). Between the trimmed V and J ends, which lost 3 bases and 1 base, there was a span of 7 bases. The CDR3: CASSHDTSNQPQHF. CDR3 in DNA: TGTGCCAGCAGCCATGACACAAGCAATCAGCCCCAGCATTTT.

A few counts support this clone. The chain couples TRBV15 to TRBJ1-5; tentatively, D is TRBD1 (5 bases). The CDR3 has 16 amino acids. In germline, CDR1 is LNHNV, CDR2 YYDKDF (reference sequence). V lost 4 bases, J lost 6 bases, and 19 bases lay in between. CDR3: CATSKTGTRSGQPQHF. The CDR3 DNA reads as TGTGCCACCAGCAAAACCGGGACCAGGTCGGGTCAGCCCCAGCATTTT.

The V call is TRBV7-8, the J call TRBJ1-5; no definite D call. The CDR3 spans 14 residues. Germline CDR1 is SGHVS and CDR2 is FQNEAQ. V was trimmed by 5 bases and J by 4 bases, leaving 12 bases between them. The CDR3 DNA reads as TGTGCCAGCAGCCCCGGCGGGCAGAATCAGCCCCAGCATTTT. It yields the protein CASSPGGQNQPQHF.

The chain uses TRBV4-3 and TRBJ1-2; 7 bases agree with TRBD1. The CDR3 is 18 amino acids. The trim removed 0 bases at V and 2 bases at J, leaving 12 bases unmatched. The germline gives CDR1 LGHNA, CDR2 YSLEER. CDR3 DNA sequence: TGCGCCAGCAGCCAAGAGATCCGGACAGGCGTCTCGAACTATGGCTACACCTTC. It encodes CASSQEIRTGVSNYGYTF.

This clone was picked up one time. The V and J genes are TRBV2 and TRBJ1-5; D perhaps matches TRBD1 (6 bases). This CDR3 contains 15 residues. V shed 5 bases and J shed 1 base, with 12 bases lying between them. CDR1 is SNHLY and CDR2 is FYNNEI in the germline V gene. The CDR3 region is CASSQQGISNQPQHF. CDR3 in DNA: TGTGCCAGCAGTCAGCAGGGGATAAGCAATCAGCCCCAGCATTTT. Full variable domain (rest looked up from reference TRBV2 and TRBJ1-5): EPEVTQTPSHQVTQMGQEVILRCVPISNHLYFYWYRQILGQKVEFLVSFYNNEISEKSEIFDDQFSVERPDGSNFTLKIRSTKLEDSAMYFCASSQQGISNQPQHFGDGTRLSIL.

This clone was seen just once. The rearrangement joins TRBV9 to TRBJ2-3; D remains ambiguous. This CDR3 is 13 amino acids long. Per the germline V gene, CDR1 is SGDLS and CDR2 is YYNGEE. V lost 5 bases and J lost 2, with 9 bases in between. CDR3 region: CASSRENTDTQYF. The CDR3 DNA sequence: TGTGCCAGCAGTAGAGAAAACACAGATACGCAGTATTTT.

The chain is built from TRBV11-2 and TRBJ2-3, with D uncertain. CDR3 length: 14 amino acids. The V and J ends lost 3 bases and 2 bases respectively, with 9 bases between them. In germline, CDR1 is SGHAT, CDR2 FQNNGV. Written as DNA, the CDR3 is TGTGCCAGCAGCTTGCAATTGGTCACAGATACGCAGTATTTT. This codes for CASSLQLVTDTQYF.

The CDR3 here is CASRWTGSGNTIYF. The CDR3 nucleotides read TGTGCCAGCAGGTGGACAGGCTCTGGAAACACCATATATTTT. This chain links TRBV2 with TRBJ1-3, with 7 nucleotides matching TRBD1. CDR3 size: 14 residues. Germline CDR1 reads SNHLY; CDR2 reads FYNNEI. V lost 6 bases and J lost 0; bases outside the gene matches: 2.

This clone ranks as medium-sized (0.01 to 0.1%). The CDR3 reads CASGPEGLPPHNEQFF. The CDR3 nucleotides are TGTGCTAGTGGCCCGGAGGGACTTCCCCCCCACAATGAGCAGTTCTTC. The J gene is TRBJ2-1, the V gene TRBV12-5; a weak D match, TRBD2 (6 bases). The CDR3 is 16 residues long. The germline CDR1 and CDR2 sequences are LGHNT and FRNRAP. V was trimmed by 6 bases and J by 5 bases, leaving 20 bases between them.

This chain joins TRBV11-1 and TRBJ2-2; 7 bases line up with TRBD1. Germline loops: CDR1 SGHAT, CDR2 FQDESV (reference sequence). The CDR3 has 15 residues. After removal of 4 bases from V and 1 base from J, the junction contained 3 bases not matched to a gene. Written as DNA, the CDR3 is TGTGCCAGCAGCTGGAGGACAGGGAACACCGGGGAGCTGTTTTTT. Amino acids: CASSWRTGNTGELFF.

This chain connects TRBV5-6 to TRBJ1-5; D possibly corresponds to TRBD1 (6 bases). The germline V and J ends were trimmed by 4 bases and 5 bases, with 19 bases remaining between them. CDR1 is SGHDT, CDR2 YYEEEE, per germline. The CDR3 covers 16 residues. In DNA form, the CDR3 reads TGTGCCAGCAGCCCGGGGGCCCAGGGATGGGATCAGCCCCAGCATTTT. Translation: CASSPGAQGWDQPQHF.

This clone has just one count. This chain links TRBV6-5 with TRBJ1-2; D remains unclear. CDR1 and CDR2 from the germline V gene are MNHEY and SVGAGI. V was trimmed by 5 bases and J by 8 bases, leaving 18 bases between them. The CDR3 covers 14 residues. The DNA of the CDR3 is TGTGCCAGCAGTAGTACTGACATGGTGGGAGGCTACACCTTC. It translates to CASSSTDMVGGYTF.

This clone showed up just a few times. The V gene is TRBV6-2 or TRBV6-3, the J gene TRBJ2-2; D call uncertain. V was cut by 5 bases and J by 8 bases, with 6 bases left in between. CDR1 and CDR2 (germline): MNHEY, SVGEGT. This CDR3 comprises 11 residues. CDR3 bases: TGTGCCAGCAGTGGAAATGGGGAGCTGTTTTTT. This codes for CASSGNGELFF.

V gene TRBV28 combines with J gene TRBJ1-1; 8 positions agree with TRBD1. This CDR3 has 15 residues. The V gene end was trimmed by 5 bases and the J gene end by 5 bases; junction bases not matched to a gene: 10. The germline V gene has CDR1 MDHEN and CDR2 SYDVKM. CDR3 nucleotides: TGTGCCAGCAGTCTCACCGACAGGGGAGGAACTGAAGCTTTCTTT. The encoded protein is CASSLTDRGGTEAFF.

This clone is a singleton in its sample. The V gene is TRBV7-8, the J gene TRBJ1-6; no reliable D call. Per germline, CDR1 SGHVS and CDR2 FQNEAQ. V shed 3 bases and J shed 7 bases, with 13 bases lying between them. This CDR3 has 15 residues. CDR3 region: CASSFSAGSNSPLHF. The CDR3 DNA is TGTGCCAGCAGCTTCTCCGCCGGCAGCAATTCACCCCTCCACTTT. Full variable domain (rest looked up from reference TRBV7-8 and TRBJ1-6): GAGVSQSPRYKVAKRGQDVALRCDPISGHVSLFWYQQALGQGPEFLTYFQNEAQLDKSGLPSDRFFAERPEGSVSTLKIQRTQQEDSAVYLCASSFSAGSNSPLHFGNGTRLTVT.

V and J are TRBV19 and TRBJ2-7, with D perhaps being TRBD1 or TRBD2 (7 bases each). This CDR3 spans 16 amino acids. Germline V lookup: CDR1 LNHDA, CDR2 SQIVND (reference sequence). V was pared by 4 bases and J by 2 bases, with 18 bases between. This CDR3 reads CASSKGAGANTYEQYF. CDR3 nucleotide sequence: TGTGCCAGTAGTAAGGGGGCGGGGGCCAACACCTACGAGCAGTACTTC.

This rearrangement joins TRBV19 to TRBJ2-1; 11 bases map to TRBD2. Germline CDR1 is LNHDA and CDR2 is SQIVND (reference sequence). This CDR3 is 14 amino acids long. Unmatched junction bases numbered 4, after V lost 6 bases and J lost 6 bases. The CDR3 region is CASRLAGEGNEQFF. The CDR3 DNA is TGTGCCAGTAGACTAGCGGGGGAAGGCAATGAGCAGTTCTTC.

The V gene is TRBV27, the J gene TRBJ1-5; TRBD1 aligns across 7 bases. The V gene's germline CDR1 is MNHEY and CDR2 SMNVEV (reference sequence). The CDR3 sequence is 14 residues long. Trimming at V came to 6 bases and at J to 3 bases, leaving 5 bases not matched to a gene. The CDR3 sequence: CASRMTGTNQPQHF. CDR3 in DNA: TGTGCCAGCAGGATGACAGGGACCAATCAGCCCCAGCATTTT.

The DNA for the CDR3 is TGTGCCATCCAGACAGACAACTCTGGAAACACCATATATTTT. Residues: CAIQTDNSGNTIYF. The chain carries TRBV6-6 and TRBJ1-3; possibly TRBD1 for D (5 bases). The CDR3 totals 14 residues. Germline CDR1 reads MNHNY; CDR2 reads SVGAGI (reference sequence). V lost 10 bases, J lost 0 bases, and 13 bases lay in between.

This chain joins TRBV10-2 and TRBJ2-3; either TRBD1 or TRBD2 may fit D (5 bases each). The CDR3 runs to 14 residues. Trimming pared 3 bases from V and 5 bases from J, leaving 12 bases between. Germline V gives CDR1 WSHSY, CDR2 SAAADI. Here the CDR3 DNA reads TGCGCCAGCAGTGAATGGGACCCCGGAGATACGCAGTATTTT. Residues: CASSEWDPGDTQYF.